This T cell receptor (beta chain) was recovered during a study of regulatory T cells in long-lasting Graves disease. Findings of the study overall: TRBV28, TRBJ1-2 and TRBJ2-5 were segments that persistent disease favored.

This CDR3 contains 17 residues. V was trimmed by 5 bases and J by 2 bases, leaving 16 bases between them. From germline, CDR1 is LGHNT and CDR2 FRNRAP. In its sample, this clonotype was seen once. Its cognate antigen is unknown. Time point given: newly diagnosed GD, antithyroid drugs for less than 3 months. After RNA was extracted from PBMCs, the TCR library was made from it. The TCR beta library used iRepertoire HTBI primers with Arm-PCR amplification of CDR3. TCRdb called the multiplex PCR reads again in MiXCR, with one record for every CDR3 protein. The profile shows 200,000 to 250,000 distinct CDR3 sequences, 15% to 20% of them singletons.

This sequence was found in a female donor with Graves disease. This chain uses TRBV12-5 with TRBJ1-6, with D perhaps TRBD1 (5 bases). Sequencing used peripheral blood mononuclear cells (PBMCs), obtained at new diagnosis, from a patient treated with antithyroid drugs. The CDR3 region is CASGQGGVTAYNSPLHF. The CDR3 bases are TGTGCTAGTGGTCAGGGAGGCGTTACGGCCTATAATTCACCCCTCCACTTT.